These 14 T cell receptor beta chains originate from one sample sequenced in a study of vaccination effects on CD4 cells after COVID-19. These receptors are not linked to any known antigen. Profiling relied on immunoSEQ multiplex PCR, and the TCRdb table lists in-frame clones only, not all of them. The data contain about 63,000 clones, approximately 75% of them singletons. Antigen-specific CD4+ T cells expanded by the ViraFEST assay with viral peptide pools were then sequenced. On day 10 of culture, CD4+ T cells were separated out. Vaccinated recipients, who were negative for nucleocapsid antibodies, had no history of SARS-CoV-2 infection. Source: CD4+ T cells from PBMCs cultured with HCoV-OC43 spike peptides, taken before COVID-19 vaccination. The subset: HCoV-OC43 spike overlapping peptide pool stimulation. The receptors were sampled from a human donor who received a COVID-19 vaccine.

V usage is TRBV7-3 and J usage is TRBJ2-1, with D perhaps TRBD2 (5 bases). Trimming cost V 3 bases and J 7 bases, with 19 bases left between them. Germline assignment: CDR1 SGHTA and CDR2 FQGTGA. The CDR3 loop spans 16 amino acids. The CDR3 DNA sequence: TGTGCCAGCAGCTTGGGCGGCGACTCGGGGTTGAATGAGCAGTTCTTC. It yields the protein CASSLGGDSGLNEQFF. Using reference TRBV7-3 and TRBJ2-1 for the parts outside the CDR3, the full variable domain is GAGVSQTPSNKVTEKGKYVELRCDPISGHTALYWYRQSLGQGPEFLIYFQGTGAADDSGLPNDRFFAVRPEGSVSTLKIQRTERGDSAVYLCASSLGGDSGLNEQFFGPGTRLTVL.

The chain employs TRBV11-2 and TRBJ2-7; 11 bases line up with TRBD2. Germline CDR1 and CDR2: SGHAT and FQNNGV. The CDR3 consists of 15 residues. J gave up 1 base and V 6 bases, and 5 bases lay outside the gene matches. CDR3 residues: CASRYSGGGSYEQYV. The CDR3 DNA is TGTGCCAGCAGGTATAGCGGGGGGGGTTCCTACGAGCAGTACGTC.

The chain has TRBV6-5 and TRBJ2-7, with D perhaps TRBD1 (6 bases). Germline V lookup: CDR1 MNHEY, CDR2 SVGAGI. V lost 5 bases and J 4 bases, leaving 15 bases between the germline ends. The CDR3 spans 14 residues. In DNA, the CDR3 is TGTGCCAGCAGTACTTCCGGGACAACTTACGAGCAGTACGTC. Its protein product is CASSTSGTTYEQYV.

V gene TRBV7-9 combines with J gene TRBJ2-5, with no clear D. The V end lost 4 bases, the J end lost 3 bases, and 18 bases lay between the germline ends. Germline CDR1 and CDR2: SEHNR and FQNEAQ (reference sequence). The CDR3 has 16 amino acids. In DNA form, the CDR3 reads TGTGCCAGCAGCTCTCACCTTAACATCGGTGAAGAGACCCAGTACTTC. Translating it yields CASSSHLNIGEETQYF.

The J gene is TRBJ2-1, the V gene TRBV24-1; tentatively, D is TRBD2 (5 bases). V lost 2 bases, J lost 0 bases, and 10 bases lay in between. Per the germline V gene, CDR1 is KGHDR and CDR2 is SFDVKD. This CDR3 is 16 amino acids long. The CDR3 DNA reads TGTGCCACCAGTGATTCCACAACTAGCTCCTACAATGAGCAGTTCTTC. Its protein is CATSDSTTSSYNEQFF.

The chain couples TRBV5-1 to TRBJ2-1, with TRBD2 matching over 12 bases. The germline gives CDR1 SGHRS, CDR2 YFSETQ. V trimming: 0 bases; J trimming: 7 bases; junction bases outside the gene matches: 5. The CDR3 extends over 16 amino acids. CDR3 region: CASSLARLAGENEQFF. CDR3 DNA: TGCGCCAGCAGCTTGGCCAGACTAGCGGGGGAGAATGAGCAGTTCTTC.

The genes are TRBV28 and TRBJ1-2; 7 nucleotides match TRBD1. After removal of 6 bases from V and 4 bases from J, the junction contained 5 bases not matched to a gene. CDR1 and CDR2 from the germline V gene are MDHEN and SYDVKM. The CDR3 is made up of 13 amino acids. This CDR3 is CASRLDRAYGYTF. The CDR3 region has the DNA TGTGCCAGCAGATTAGACAGGGCCTATGGCTACACCTTC.

The chain employs TRBV12-3 or TRBV12-4 and TRBJ2-2; D not resolved. This CDR3 comprises 12 residues. V was cut by 3 bases and J by 7 bases, with 6 bases left in between. DNA for the CDR3: TGTGCCAGCAGTTTCTGGGGCGGGGAGCTGTTTTTT. It is translated as CASSFWGGELFF.

CDR3 in amino acids: CASSLALWGGGTEAFF. The CDR3 nucleotides read TGTGCCAGCAGCTTGGCCCTGTGGGGGGGTGGCACTGAAGCTTTCTTT. The J gene is TRBJ1-1, the V gene TRBV5-4; D perhaps matches TRBD1 (5 bases). The CDR3 runs 16 residues. Between the trimmed V and J ends, which lost 0 bases and 4 bases, there was a span of 16 bases. Per germline, CDR1 SGHNT and CDR2 YYREEE (reference sequence).

V and J are TRBV14 and TRBJ1-4; 7 positions agree with TRBD1. The CDR3 contains 15 residues. J lost 3 bases, V lost 4 bases, and 5 bases had no gene match. Germline CDR1 reads SGHDN; CDR2 reads FVKESK. CDR3 amino acids: CASSLMGQPNEKLFF. The DNA for the CDR3 is TGTGCCAGCAGCCTCATGGGACAGCCTAATGAAAAACTGTTTTTT.

Worth noting for this clone: One junction end disagrees with the germline gene, perhaps due to a read error. This chain uses TRBV24-1 with TRBJ1-2; tentatively, D is TRBD1 (6 bases). The CDR3 extends over 13 amino acids. Germline V gene lookup returns CDR1 KGHDR and CDR2 SFDVKD. The CDR3 protein is CATNDRSGDGYTF. CDR3 sequence (DNA): TGTGCCACCAATGATCGGTCAGGGGATGGCTACACCTTC.

The chain joins TRBV14 to TRBJ2-5, with D possibly called TRBD1 or TRBD2 (5 bases each). V lost 0 bases and J 5 bases, leaving 16 bases between the germline ends. This CDR3 spans 16 amino acids. Germline assignment: CDR1 SGHDN and CDR2 FVKESK. CDR3: CASSQDYGTRSETQYF. The DNA of the CDR3 is TGTGCCAGCAGCCAAGATTATGGGACGAGGTCGGAGACCCAGTACTTC.

The chain employs TRBV6-6 and TRBJ1-1, with 8 nucleotides matching TRBD1. The CDR3 contains 15 residues. Germline CDR1 reads MNHNY; CDR2 reads SVGAGI (reference sequence). Trimming took 6 bases from V and 1 from J; bases not matched to a gene: 7. CDR3 protein: CASSRDRRANTEAFF. The CDR3 coding sequence is TGTGCCAGCAGCCGGGACAGGCGGGCGAACACTGAAGCTTTCTTT.

The gene calls are TRBV5-1 and TRBJ2-5; D possibly corresponds to TRBD2 (7 bases). The CDR3 has 16 residues. Germline V gene data show CDR1 as SGHRS and CDR2 as YFSETQ. V was pared by 2 bases and J by 2 bases, with 16 bases between. CDR3 nucleotides: TGCGCCAGCAGCTTTCTCGCGGGGGCCGATCAAGAGACCCAGTACTTC. Amino acids: CASSFLAGADQETQYF.